This T cell receptor beta chain was sequenced in a study of T cell responses to AZD1222 COVID-19 vaccine. The CDR3 totals 14 residues. Germline CDR1 and CDR2: ENHRY and SYGVKD. Trimming shortened V by 6 bases and J by 2 bases, and 13 bases separated the two germline ends. Libraries were prepared by immunoSEQ multiplex PCR; TCRdb keeps only in-frame clonotypes and omits some of them. The table records about 130,000 clones, approximately 90% of them present only once. The TCR comes from an adult in good health. The V call is TRBV10-3, the J call TRBJ1-1; perhaps TRBD1 as D (5 bases). This material consisted of peripheral blood, taken on day 0 of AZD1222 vaccination. CDR3 DNA sequence: TGTGCCATCAGAACCGGGACTCAAAACACTGAAGCTTTCTTT. It yields the protein CAIRTGTQNTEAFF.